Listed below are T cell receptor beta chains from one sample, sequenced in a study of blood T cell repertoires in COVID-19. Sequencing used immunoSEQ multiplex PCR; TCRdb keeps in-frame clones, though not all of them. The sample gives fewer than 250,000 clones, about nine tenths of which show up once; over 0.65% is in the top ten. Sequenced material: peripheral blood. The receptors come from a man younger than 45 with COVID-19, enrolled during active disease. The CDR3 runs from the conserved cysteine through the conserved F or W. Each record gives: V gene, J gene, clone size, CDR3 protein. Clone size is stated in some rows and not others, as once, few, many or a class when expanded.

TRBV19	TRBJ1-2	NA	CAARFGPDQGTTSANYGYTF
TRBV19	TRBJ2-7	NA	CASSIGGSYEQYF
TRBV7-9	TRBJ2-5	NA	CASTVAGGQETQYF
TRBV6-2/TRBV6-3	TRBJ1-6	NA	CASRPQDSSYNSPLHF
TRBV2	TRBJ2-2	NA	CASSPRPVDTGELFF
TRBV3-1/TRBV3-2	TRBJ2-7	NA	CASSDPGGEQYF
TRBV7-9	TRBJ2-7	NA	CASSLELAEDEQYF
TRBV9	TRBJ2-5	NA	CASSPGLAGVETQYF
TRBV18	TRBJ2-7	NA	CASSPYGTYEQYF
TRBV9	TRBJ1-2	NA	CASSGTLDRSYGYTF
TRBV4-1	TRBJ1-3	once	CASSHQTGGSGNTIYF
TRBV7-3	TRBJ1-1	NA	CASSLTGPGTEAFF
TRBV3-1/TRBV3-2	TRBJ1-1	NA	CASSQARITEAFF
TRBV6-5	TRBJ2-5	NA	CASSYPGAGGKETQYF
TRBV5-6	TRBJ1-3	once	CASSFIQGPNTIYF
TRBV7-9	TRBJ1-1	NA	CASSFEATGDTEAFF
TRBV6-6	TRBJ2-3	NA	CASSYSGRGDTDTQYF
TRBV18	TRBJ1-5	NA	CASSLQGDSNQPQHF
TRBV5-1	TRBJ2-2	NA	CASSFRGTGELFF
TRBV4-1	TRBJ2-1	NA	CASSQVIIAGLIYNEQFF
TRBV2	TRBJ1-2	NA	CASRPGTGAGGYTF
TRBV6-5	TRBJ1-2	NA	CATRQGNYGYTF
TRBV27	TRBJ2-7	NA	CASSRPGQAYEQYF
TRBV19	TRBJ2-3	NA	CASSIAPGQGAGTQYF
TRBV7-9	TRBJ1-1	NA	CASSLTENTEAFF
TRBV18	TRBJ1-2	NA	CASSPGQGAANYGYTF
TRBV16	TRBJ1-5	NA	CASSQSPQGQPQHF
TRBV6-5	TRBJ1-5	NA	CASRLEQPQHF
TRBV7-6	TRBJ2-3	NA	CASSFGLAGGPTDTQYF
TRBV6-1	TRBJ2-7	few	CASSDTWTASYEQYF
TRBV24-1	TRBJ2-3	NA	CATSDHRGTTGTSGTDTQYF
TRBV28	TRBJ1-6	NA	CASSLNAGNSPLHF
TRBV4-1	TRBJ1-2	NA	CASSQVAASYGYTF
TRBV5-1	TRBJ1-5	few	CASREDSNQPQHF
TRBV9	TRBJ1-2	NA	CASSVGGTANNYGYTF
TRBV27	TRBJ2-3	NA	CASSLGLAGLTDTQYF
TRBV5-4	TRBJ1-4	once	CASRPDSNEKLFF
TRBV27	TRBJ1-5	once	CASSSQAANQPQHF
TRBV5-4	TRBJ2-3	NA	CASSLVGLAGGSTDTQYF
TRBV21-1	TRBJ2-3	NA	CASSIGWDYVTDTQYF
TRBV29-1	TRBJ1-2	NA	CSVDSRGDGYTF
TRBV2	TRBJ2-1	NA	CASSDVFGTGSNEQFF
TRBV6-5	TRBJ1-3	NA	CASSKDRGGNTIYF
TRBV5-1	TRBJ1-1	NA	CASSLQGFPEAFF
TRBV2	TRBJ2-3	NA	CASTRADTQYF